The rows below give T cell receptor beta chains drawn from one sample of a study of control samples from healthy donors and cancer patients. Profiling relied on immunoSEQ multiplex PCR, and the TCRdb table lists in-frame clones only, not all of them. This sample carries about 49,000 clones, 70% to 90% of them seen once, and the ten largest clones take roughly 2.8%. The sample taken for sequencing was PBMCs. These receptors all stem from a woman aged 45-65 years with lung cancer. CDR3s include the opening cysteine and the closing phenylalanine or tryptophan. Fields, in order: D gene, V gene, clone size, J gene, CDR3 DNA, CDR3 protein. D genes are given only for firm matches. Clone size is stated in some rows and not others, as once, few, many or a class when expanded.

d_call: TRBD1; v_call: TRBV29-1; clone_size: -; j_call: TRBJ1-1; cdr3_nt: TGCAGCGTCTACACAGGGGGCCCTGAAGCTTTCTTT; cdr3_aa: CSVYTGGPEAFF
d_call: -; v_call: TRBV19; clone_size: -; j_call: TRBJ2-6; cdr3_nt: TGTGCCAGTAGTATCCCGGTTCCTGGGGCCAACGTCCTGACTTTC; cdr3_aa: CASSIPVPGANVLTF
d_call: -; v_call: TRBV27; clone_size: -; j_call: TRBJ1-6; cdr3_nt: TGTGCCAGCAGTTCCACCCGGGAGGCACCCCTCCACTTT; cdr3_aa: CASSSTREAPLHF
d_call: TRBD2; v_call: TRBV27; clone_size: -; j_call: TRBJ2-1; cdr3_nt: TGTGCCAGCACCCCGAGAAGCGGGGGGCCGTATGAGCAGTTCTTC; cdr3_aa: CASTPRSGGPYEQFF
d_call: TRBD1; v_call: TRBV27; clone_size: -; j_call: TRBJ1-2; cdr3_nt: TGTGCCAGCAGTGCCCTCCCGTACGGACAGGAGGATGGCTACACCTTC; cdr3_aa: CASSALPYGQEDGYTF
d_call: -; v_call: TRBV7-7; clone_size: -; j_call: TRBJ2-2; cdr3_nt: TGTGCCAGCAGCCTGGGGACATCCAGGCCCGGGGAGCTGTTTTTT; cdr3_aa: CASSLGTSRPGELFF
d_call: -; v_call: TRBV6-5; clone_size: once; j_call: TRBJ1-5; cdr3_nt: TGTGCCAGCAGTTACCAGACAGGCGGTTGGCCCCAGCATTTT; cdr3_aa: CASSYQTGGWPQHF
d_call: -; v_call: TRBV4-3; clone_size: -; j_call: TRBJ1-1; cdr3_nt: TGCGCCAGCAGCCAAGAAACCACAAAAGTGGCTGAAGCTTTCTTT; cdr3_aa: CASSQETTKVAEAFF
d_call: TRBD1; v_call: TRBV18; clone_size: -; j_call: TRBJ2-3; cdr3_nt: TGTGCCAGCTCACGCCCGACAGGGGATGGCACAGATACGCAGTATTTT; cdr3_aa: CASSRPTGDGTDTQYF
d_call: -; v_call: TRBV9; clone_size: -; j_call: TRBJ2-6; cdr3_nt: TGTGCCAGCAGTCGACAAGGCTCTGGGGCCAACGTCCTGACTTTC; cdr3_aa: CASSRQGSGANVLTF
d_call: TRBD1; v_call: TRBV3-1/TRBV3-2; clone_size: -; j_call: TRBJ2-3; cdr3_nt: TGTGCCAGCAGCCCCGGACAGGGGGGGGCAGATACGCAGTATTTT; cdr3_aa: CASSPGQGGADTQYF
d_call: -; v_call: TRBV6-5; clone_size: -; j_call: TRBJ1-2; cdr3_nt: TGTGCCAGCAGGGATTTCTATGGCTACACCTTC; cdr3_aa: CASRDFYGYTF
d_call: TRBD1; v_call: TRBV7-2; clone_size: -; j_call: TRBJ1-1; cdr3_nt: TGTGCCAGCAGCACCCAGACAGGGGAGAACACTGAAGCTTTCTTT; cdr3_aa: CASSTQTGENTEAFF
d_call: TRBD2; v_call: TRBV5-1; clone_size: -; j_call: TRBJ2-1; cdr3_nt: TGCGCCAGCAGCTTGGATTCTAGCGGCTACAATGAGCAGTTCTTC; cdr3_aa: CASSLDSSGYNEQFF
d_call: TRBD1; v_call: TRBV7-9; clone_size: -; j_call: TRBJ1-1; cdr3_nt: TGTGCCAGCAGCTTAGCGACGGGACAGGGGGTCTTCAACACTGAAGCTTTCTTT; cdr3_aa: CASSLATGQGVFNTEAFF
d_call: -; v_call: TRBV19; clone_size: once; j_call: TRBJ2-1; cdr3_nt: TGTGCCAGTGGAAAAGGGATGGACAATGAGCAGTTCTTC; cdr3_aa: CASGKGMDNEQFF
d_call: -; v_call: TRBV12-3/TRBV12-4; clone_size: -; j_call: TRBJ1-1; cdr3_nt: TGTGCCAGCAGTTTCTCCGTCTCTGAAGCTTTCTTT; cdr3_aa: CASSFSVSEAFF
d_call: -; v_call: TRBV11-2; clone_size: -; j_call: TRBJ1-3; cdr3_nt: TGTGCCAGCAGCTTAGCAGGGGTCGGAAACACCATATATTTT; cdr3_aa: CASSLAGVGNTIYF
d_call: -; v_call: TRBV7-9; clone_size: -; j_call: TRBJ1-2; cdr3_nt: TGTGCCAGCAGCCCCTGGATCCGGGCGGTCTATGGCTACACCTTC; cdr3_aa: CASSPWIRAVYGYTF
d_call: TRBD1; v_call: TRBV12-3/TRBV12-4; clone_size: few; j_call: TRBJ1-1; cdr3_nt: TGTGCCACCTCAGGGGGCATGAACACTGAAGCTTTCTTT; cdr3_aa: CATSGGMNTEAFF
d_call: -; v_call: TRBV19; clone_size: -; j_call: TRBJ2-3; cdr3_nt: TGTGCCAGTACCCCACGGGGGAGTTGGACAGATACGCAGTATTTT; cdr3_aa: CASTPRGSWTDTQYF
d_call: TRBD2; v_call: TRBV2; clone_size: once; j_call: TRBJ2-7; cdr3_nt: TGTGCCAGCAGTGTACTAGCGGGGGTTGAGCAGTACTTC; cdr3_aa: CASSVLAGVEQYF
d_call: TRBD1; v_call: TRBV5-1; clone_size: -; j_call: TRBJ1-5; cdr3_nt: TGCGCCAGCAGGAGGACAGGGGGTGACAATCAGCCCCAGCATTTT; cdr3_aa: CASRRTGGDNQPQHF
d_call: -; v_call: TRBV30; clone_size: -; j_call: TRBJ1-2; cdr3_nt: TGTGCCTGGACCCCCCTCACTAACTATGGCTACACCTTC; cdr3_aa: CAWTPLTNYGYTF
d_call: -; v_call: TRBV11-2; clone_size: -; j_call: TRBJ1-1; cdr3_nt: TGTGCCAGCAGCTTAGATCCACTACAGTCAGAAGCTTTCTTT; cdr3_aa: CASSLDPLQSEAFF
d_call: -; v_call: TRBV3-1/TRBV3-2; clone_size: -; j_call: TRBJ1-5; cdr3_nt: TGTGCCAGCAGCCAACGACAGGGCAATCAGCCCCAGCATTTT; cdr3_aa: CASSQRQGNQPQHF
d_call: -; v_call: TRBV6-5; clone_size: -; j_call: TRBJ1-1; cdr3_nt: TGTGCCAGCAGTTACTTCGGGAAAGGAACTGAAGCTTTCTTT; cdr3_aa: CASSYFGKGTEAFF
d_call: TRBD1; v_call: TRBV5-4; clone_size: -; j_call: TRBJ2-7; cdr3_nt: TGTGCCAGCAGCAGAGGAGGGGACAGGGGAGTGCACGAGCAGTACTTC; cdr3_aa: CASSRGGDRGVHEQYF
d_call: TRBD1; v_call: TRBV28; clone_size: -; j_call: TRBJ1-2; cdr3_nt: TGTGCCAGCAGTTTCAACCCCGGACAGGCGAGCGGCTACACCTTC; cdr3_aa: CASSFNPGQASGYTF
d_call: -; v_call: TRBV5-8; clone_size: -; j_call: TRBJ1-2; cdr3_nt: TGTGCCAGCAGCTTACCTTCGCTACAGGGCCTCCGGAACTATGGCTACACCTTC; cdr3_aa: CASSLPSLQGLRNYGYTF
d_call: -; v_call: TRBV6-5; clone_size: -; j_call: TRBJ1-6; cdr3_nt: TGTGCCAGCAGTCTACAGGGAGCTGGTAATTCACCCCTCCACTTT; cdr3_aa: CASSLQGAGNSPLHF
d_call: -; v_call: TRBV11-2; clone_size: -; j_call: TRBJ1-2; cdr3_nt: TGTGCCAGCAGCCGCCACCACACCGGGGAGGGCTACACCTTC; cdr3_aa: CASSRHHTGEGYTF
d_call: TRBD1; v_call: TRBV14; clone_size: few; j_call: TRBJ2-5; cdr3_nt: TGTGCCAGCAGCAAGGGGGCACTGACACTAAGAGAGACCCAGTACTTC; cdr3_aa: CASSKGALTLRETQYF
d_call: TRBD1; v_call: TRBV27; clone_size: -; j_call: TRBJ1-2; cdr3_nt: TGTGCCAGCAGCCCGCGGGACAGTCCCTCCTATGGCTACACCTTC; cdr3_aa: CASSPRDSPSYGYTF
d_call: -; v_call: TRBV11-3; clone_size: -; j_call: TRBJ2-5; cdr3_nt: TGTGCCAGCAGCTTCCCCTTGGAGACCCAGTACTTC; cdr3_aa: CASSFPLETQYF
d_call: TRBD1; v_call: TRBV2; clone_size: -; j_call: TRBJ1-5; cdr3_nt: TGTGCCAGCAGTGGTACGCGGACAGGCGCTAATCAGAGGTATCAGCCCCAGCATTTT; cdr3_aa: CASSGTRTGANQRYQPQHF
d_call: TRBD2; v_call: TRBV4-3; clone_size: few; j_call: TRBJ2-5; cdr3_nt: TGCGCCAGCAGCCGGGGACTAGCGGGGGGGTACCAAGAGACCCAGTACTTC; cdr3_aa: CASSRGLAGGYQETQYF
d_call: TRBD1; v_call: TRBV18; clone_size: -; j_call: TRBJ1-2; cdr3_nt: TGTGCCAGCTCATCCACAGGGGCCAACTATGGCTACACCTTC; cdr3_aa: CASSSTGANYGYTF
d_call: -; v_call: TRBV18; clone_size: -; j_call: TRBJ2-2; cdr3_nt: TGTGCCAGCTCACCCGGGGGAACCCTGGCCGGGGAGCTGTTTTTT; cdr3_aa: CASSPGGTLAGELFF
d_call: -; v_call: TRBV11-3; clone_size: -; j_call: TRBJ2-2; cdr3_nt: TGTGCCAGCAGCTTAGACGGGGCGCCCGGGGAGCTGTTTTTT; cdr3_aa: CASSLDGAPGELFF
d_call: -; v_call: TRBV18; clone_size: -; j_call: TRBJ2-4; cdr3_nt: TGTGCCAGCTCACCACGACGCCCGGGAGCCAAAAACATTCAGTACTTC; cdr3_aa: CASSPRRPGAKNIQYF
d_call: -; v_call: TRBV3-1/TRBV3-2; clone_size: -; j_call: TRBJ1-2; cdr3_nt: TGTGCCAGCAGCCGCGGGGAGGGTAACTATGGCTACACCTTC; cdr3_aa: CASSRGEGNYGYTF
d_call: -; v_call: TRBV3-1/TRBV3-2; clone_size: -; j_call: TRBJ2-2; cdr3_nt: TGTGCCAGCAGAGGACAGTCCACCGGGGAGCTGTTTTTT; cdr3_aa: CASRGQSTGELFF
d_call: -; v_call: TRBV27; clone_size: -; j_call: TRBJ1-1; cdr3_nt: TGTGCCAGCAGCTTAGGACCCGGACGGAGCATGAACACTGAAGCTTTCTTT; cdr3_aa: CASSLGPGRSMNTEAFF
d_call: -; v_call: TRBV6-2/TRBV6-3; clone_size: -; j_call: TRBJ1-1; cdr3_nt: TGTGCCAGCAGTTACGGGCCCGGTGATGCTTTCTTT; cdr3_aa: CASSYGPGDAFF
d_call: -; v_call: TRBV6-1; clone_size: -; j_call: TRBJ2-5; cdr3_nt: TGTGCCAGCAGTGAATATGAGACCCAGTACTTC; cdr3_aa: CASSEYETQYF
d_call: -; v_call: TRBV18; clone_size: -; j_call: TRBJ2-5; cdr3_nt: TGTGCCAGCTCACTCGGAGCCGGGACCGCAGGAGAGACCCAGTACTTC; cdr3_aa: CASSLGAGTAGETQYF
d_call: TRBD1; v_call: TRBV7-9; clone_size: -; j_call: TRBJ1-1; cdr3_nt: TGTGCCAGCGGAGACAGGGTCGCGGACACTGAAGCTTTCTTT; cdr3_aa: CASGDRVADTEAFF
d_call: -; v_call: TRBV7-6; clone_size: -; j_call: TRBJ1-2; cdr3_nt: TGTGCCAGCAGCTCAAACTTCGGGGACGGCAGCGGCTACACCTTC; cdr3_aa: CASSSNFGDGSGYTF
d_call: -; v_call: TRBV24-1; clone_size: -; j_call: TRBJ1-6; cdr3_nt: TGTGCCACCAGTGATGGCTCCTATAATTCACCCCTCCACTTT; cdr3_aa: CATSDGSYNSPLHF
d_call: -; v_call: TRBV29-1; clone_size: -; j_call: TRBJ2-5; cdr3_nt: TGCAGCGTTCTACGGGACCAGGGGCGGGAAGAGACCCAGTACTTC; cdr3_aa: CSVLRDQGREETQYF
d_call: -; v_call: TRBV3-1/TRBV3-2; clone_size: -; j_call: TRBJ2-3; cdr3_nt: TGTGCCAGCAGCCAAGACGCGATTTGGACAGGCACAGATACGCAGTATTTT; cdr3_aa: CASSQDAIWTGTDTQYF